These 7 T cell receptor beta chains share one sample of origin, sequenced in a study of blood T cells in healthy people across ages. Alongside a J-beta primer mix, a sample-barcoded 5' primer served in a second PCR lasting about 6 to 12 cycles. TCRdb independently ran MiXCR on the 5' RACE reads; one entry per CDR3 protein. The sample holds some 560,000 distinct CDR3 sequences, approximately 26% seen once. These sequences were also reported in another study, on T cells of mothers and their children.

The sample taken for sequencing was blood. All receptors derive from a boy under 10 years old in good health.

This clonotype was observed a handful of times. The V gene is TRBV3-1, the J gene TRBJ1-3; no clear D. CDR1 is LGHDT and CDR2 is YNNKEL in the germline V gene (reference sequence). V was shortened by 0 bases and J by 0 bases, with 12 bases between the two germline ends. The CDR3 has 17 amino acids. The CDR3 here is CASSQDRQVLSGNTIYF. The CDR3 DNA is TGTGCCAGCAGCCAAGATAGGCAGGTCCTCTCTGGAAACACCATATATTTT.

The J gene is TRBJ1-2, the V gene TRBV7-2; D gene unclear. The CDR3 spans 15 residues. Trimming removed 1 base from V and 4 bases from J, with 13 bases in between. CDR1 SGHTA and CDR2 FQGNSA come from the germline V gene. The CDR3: CASSLGHGRIYGYTF. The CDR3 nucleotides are TGTGCCAGCAGCTTAGGGCATGGCAGGATCTATGGCTACACCTTC.

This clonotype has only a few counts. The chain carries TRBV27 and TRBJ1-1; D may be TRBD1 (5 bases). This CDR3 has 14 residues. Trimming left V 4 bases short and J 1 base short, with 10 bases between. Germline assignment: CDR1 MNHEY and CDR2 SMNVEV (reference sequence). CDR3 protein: CASSWGDGNTEAFF. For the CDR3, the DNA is TGTGCCAGCAGTTGGGGGGACGGGAACACTGAAGCTTTCTTT.

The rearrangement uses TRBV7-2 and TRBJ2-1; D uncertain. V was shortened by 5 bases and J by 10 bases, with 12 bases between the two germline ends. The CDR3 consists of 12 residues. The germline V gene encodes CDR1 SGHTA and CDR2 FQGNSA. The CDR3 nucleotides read TGTGCCAGCAGCCCGGCCCGGACGGAGCAGTTCTTC. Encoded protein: CASSPARTEQFF.

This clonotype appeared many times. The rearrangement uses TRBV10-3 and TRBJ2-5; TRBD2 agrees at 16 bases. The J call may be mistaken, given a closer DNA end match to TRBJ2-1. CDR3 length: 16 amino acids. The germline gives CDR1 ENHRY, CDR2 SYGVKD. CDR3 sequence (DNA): TGTGCCATCAGGAAGGGACTAGCGGGAGGGGGGGATGAGCAGTTCTTC. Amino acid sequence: CAIRKGLAGGGDEQFF.

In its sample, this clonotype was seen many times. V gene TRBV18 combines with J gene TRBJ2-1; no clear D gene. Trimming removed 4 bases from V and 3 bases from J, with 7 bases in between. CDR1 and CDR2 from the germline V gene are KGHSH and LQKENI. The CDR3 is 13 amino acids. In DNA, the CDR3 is TGTGCCAGCTCACAAGGCATCTACAATGAGCAGTTCTTC. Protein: CASSQGIYNEQFF.

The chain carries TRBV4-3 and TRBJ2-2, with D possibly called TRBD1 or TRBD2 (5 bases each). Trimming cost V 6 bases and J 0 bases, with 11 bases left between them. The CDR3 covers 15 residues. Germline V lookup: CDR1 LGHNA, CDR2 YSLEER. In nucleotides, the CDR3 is TGCGCCAGCAGTAGGGACCCGGCGAACACCGGGGAGCTGTTTTTT. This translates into CASSRDPANTGELFF.